This T cell receptor (beta chain) was sequenced during a study of CD8 T cells in Susac syndrome. An input of roughly 0.5 to 1 ug of RNA was subjected to reverse transcription using random hexamers. From the immunoSEQ multiplex PCR reads, TCRdb called clonotypes with MiXCR, one entry per CDR3 protein. Of tens of thousands of distinct CDR3 sequences in the sample, under 95% are singletons; the top ten hold around 0.57%. In germline, CDR1 is LNHNV, CDR2 YYDKDF (reference sequence). The CDR3 sequence is 16 residues long. With 1 base removed from V and 7 bases from J, the gap between germline ends came to 17 bases.

Sequenced input: CD4+ T cells from PBMCs. The rearrangement joins TRBV15 to TRBJ2-1; D is perhaps TRBD1 or TRBD2 (6 bases each). This sequence originates from a human donor with Susac syndrome. The CDR3 protein is CATSRVGGTGRNEQFF. DNA for the CDR3: TGTGCCACCAGCAGAGTAGGGGGTACGGGGAGGAATGAGCAGTTCTTC.